These T cell receptor beta chains were read from a single sample in a study of blood T cell repertoires in COVID-19. The table came from immunoSEQ multiplex PCR; TCRdb's copy has only in-frame clones and leaves some out. The table lists hundreds of thousands of clones, 84% of them singletons. Sequenced sample: peripheral blood. Receptors were obtained from a man aged 25-40 years with active or convalescent COVID-19. CDR3s include the opening cysteine and the closing phenylalanine or tryptophan. A D gene is named only where the DNA matches it firmly. A clone size is listed for some rows: how often the clone was seen (once, few, many), or a class if it is expanded.

TRBV28	TRBJ2-1	TRBD2	.	TGTGCCAGCTCGTCCCCAGCGGGAGGGCCAAAAAAGTTCTTC	CASSSPAGGPKKFF
TRBV14	TRBJ2-7	.	.	TGTGCCAGCAGCCAAGCCACTACCTACGAGCAGTACTTC	CASSQATTYEQYF
TRBV7-2	TRBJ1-5	.	.	TGTGCCAGCACTTCAGGGGAGAAGAATCAGCCCCAGCATTTT	CASTSGEKNQPQHF
TRBV11-3	TRBJ2-2	.	.	TGTGCCAGCAGCTTAGATCTCCAGACCGGGGAGCTGTTTTTT	CASSLDLQTGELFF
TRBV19	TRBJ2-1	.	.	TGTGCCAGTAAAAGGGGGGGGACCGGTGACTACAATGAGCAGTTCTTC	CASKRGGTGDYNEQFF
TRBV28	TRBJ1-2	TRBD1	.	TGTGCCAGCAGGGAAACAGGGGGCACCTATGGCTACACCTTC	CASRETGGTYGYTF
TRBV7-6	TRBJ1-3	TRBD1	.	TGTGCCAGCAGCCTGGGGACAGGGGCTGGAAACACCATATATTTT	CASSLGTGAGNTIYF
TRBV20-1	TRBJ2-1	.	once	TGCAGTGCTAACAGCTACAATGAGCAGTTCTTC	CSANSYNEQFF
TRBV27	TRBJ1-2	.	.	TGTGCCAGCACGGGTCAGGGTAACTATGGCTACACCTTC	CASTGQGNYGYTF
TRBV4-3	TRBJ2-7	TRBD2	.	TGCGCCAGCAGCCCGGGACTAGCGGCAACCTACGAGCAGTACTTC	CASSPGLAATYEQYF
TRBV3-1/TRBV3-2	TRBJ1-2	.	.	TGTGCCAGCAGCCAAGATCACGGGATTGGCTACACCTTC	CASSQDHGIGYTF
TRBV5-8	TRBJ1-2	.	.	TGTGCCAGCACCTACTATGGCTACACCTTC	CASTYYGYTF
TRBV7-9	TRBJ2-7	.	.	TGTGCCAGCAGCCCCCTCTACGAGCAGTACTTC	CASSPLYEQYF
TRBV6-5	TRBJ2-5	.	.	TGTGCCAGCAGTTCTAGGGAGACCCAGTACTTC	CASSSRETQYF
TRBV28	TRBJ2-7	TRBD2	.	TGTGCCAGCAGCCAGGGACTAGCGGGGACCTACGAGCAGTACTTC	CASSQGLAGTYEQYF
TRBV5-4	TRBJ2-6	TRBD1	.	TGTGCCAGCAGCTTGGGGGACAGGGGACGAGATTATGGGGCCAACGTCCTGACTTTC	CASSLGDRGRDYGANVLTF
TRBV27	TRBJ1-6	TRBD1	.	TGTGCCAGCAGTTTATTCTTACGCCGGGACAGGGTTAATTCACCCCTCCACTTT	CASSLFLRRDRVNSPLHF
TRBV18	TRBJ1-2	.	few	TGTGCCAGCTCACCAGGAGGGAATGGCTACACCTTC	CASSPGGNGYTF
TRBV5-6	TRBJ2-1	TRBD2	.	TGTGCCAGCAGCTTGGGGACTAGGAACAATGAGCAGTTCTTC	CASSLGTRNNEQFF
TRBV25-1	TRBJ1-4	TRBD1	.	TGTGCCAGCAGTGAATATTCACCGGACAGGGCAGAAAATGAAAAACTGTTTTTT	CASSEYSPDRAENEKLFF
TRBV7-3	TRBJ1-2	.	.	TGTGCCAGCAGCCCCGGCGCCGAGGCTTGGGGCTACACCTTC	CASSPGAEAWGYTF
TRBV6-4	TRBJ2-7	TRBD1	.	TGTGCCAGCAGGGGACAGGTCCCCTACGAGCAGTACTTC	CASRGQVPYEQYF
TRBV3-1/TRBV3-2	TRBJ2-5	TRBD2	.	TGTGCCAGCAGCCCTCTGGGACTAGCTCAAGAGACCCAGTACTTC	CASSPLGLAQETQYF
TRBV18	TRBJ2-1	TRBD2	.	TGTGCCAGCTCGAGACTAGCGGGAGGTGAGCAGTTCTTC	CASSRLAGGEQFF
TRBV5-4	TRBJ1-4	.	once	TGTGCCAGCAGCCTAAAGGCGGGCAGCGAAAAACTGTTTTTT	CASSLKAGSEKLFF
TRBV28	TRBJ2-7	TRBD2	.	TGTGCCAGCAGTAAAACATTACGGGGGGCCTACGAGCAGTACTTC	CASSKTLRGAYEQYF
TRBV6-5	TRBJ1-2	TRBD1	.	TGTGCCAGCAGTTGGGACAGGGGGGATAGGGGCTACACCTTC	CASSWDRGDRGYTF
TRBV11-3	TRBJ2-7	.	.	TGTGCCAGCAGCCCTCCCGACACGGTGGGCTACGAGCAGTACTTC	CASSPPDTVGYEQYF
TRBV28	TRBJ1-3	.	once	TGTGCCAGCAGTTTACCCCACACAGGAAACACCATATATTTT	CASSLPHTGNTIYF
TRBV7-2	TRBJ2-7	TRBD2	few	TGTGCCAGCAGCTACTCTCCAAGGTCCCGCGGGAGGGCCTACGAGCAGTACTTC	CASSYSPRSRGRAYEQYF
TRBV10-3	TRBJ2-3	TRBD2	.	TGTGCCATCAGTGCCAGCGGGGGGGCGGTAGATACGCAGTATTTT	CAISASGGAVDTQYF
TRBV18	TRBJ2-5	.	.	TGTGCCAGCTCCCGGGGGACCATGATAGAGGAGACCCAGTACTTC	CASSRGTMIEETQYF
TRBV19	TRBJ1-5	.	.	TGTGCCAGTAGTGCATCGGTCATTCAGCCCCAGCATTTT	CASSASVIQPQHF
TRBV27	TRBJ1-1	TRBD1	.	TGTGCCAGCAGTGGCCTCCCAGGTGGGACAGGGGGGGAAGCTTTCTTT	CASSGLPGGTGGEAFF
TRBV5-5	TRBJ1-5	.	once	TGTGCCAGCAGCTTGGCCAGGGCCGATCAGCCCCAGCATTTT	CASSLARADQPQHF
TRBV19	TRBJ2-3	.	.	TGTGCCAGCGGGACAACTAGCACAGATACGCAGTATTTT	CASGTTSTDTQYF
TRBV7-3	TRBJ2-3	TRBD2	.	TGTGCCAGCAGCTATAGCGGGAGCCCTAGCACAGATACGCAGTATTTT	CASSYSGSPSTDTQYF